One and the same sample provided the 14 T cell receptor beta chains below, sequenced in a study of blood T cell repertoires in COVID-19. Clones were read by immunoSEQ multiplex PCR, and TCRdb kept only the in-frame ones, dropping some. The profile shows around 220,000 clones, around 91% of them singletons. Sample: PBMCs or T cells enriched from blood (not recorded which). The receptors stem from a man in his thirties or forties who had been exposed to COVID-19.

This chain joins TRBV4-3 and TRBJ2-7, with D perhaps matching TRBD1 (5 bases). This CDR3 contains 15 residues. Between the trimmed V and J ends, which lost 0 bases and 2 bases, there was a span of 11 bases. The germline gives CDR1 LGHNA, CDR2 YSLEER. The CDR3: CASSQELGQPYEQYF. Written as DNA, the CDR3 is TGCGCCAGCAGCCAAGAACTGGGGCAGCCCTACGAGCAGTACTTC.

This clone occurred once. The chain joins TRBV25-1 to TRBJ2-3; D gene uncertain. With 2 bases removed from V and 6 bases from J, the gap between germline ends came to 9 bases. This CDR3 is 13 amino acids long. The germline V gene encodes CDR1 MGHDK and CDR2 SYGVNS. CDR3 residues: CASSEAARDTQYF. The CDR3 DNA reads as TGTGCCAGCAGTGAAGCGGCCCGGGATACGCAGTATTTT. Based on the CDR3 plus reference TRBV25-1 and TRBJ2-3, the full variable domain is EADIYQTPRYLVIGTGKKITLECSQTMGHDKMYWYQQDPGMELHLIHYSYGVNSTEKGDLSSESTVSRIRTEHFPLTLESARPSHTSQYLCASSEAARDTQYFGPGTRLTVL.

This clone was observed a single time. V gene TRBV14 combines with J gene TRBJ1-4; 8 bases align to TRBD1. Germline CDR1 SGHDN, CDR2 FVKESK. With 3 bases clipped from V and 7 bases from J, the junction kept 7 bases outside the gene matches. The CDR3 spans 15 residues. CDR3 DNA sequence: TGTGCCAGCAGCCAGATTGGACAGGGCGTTGAAAAACTGTTTTTT. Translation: CASSQIGQGVEKLFF. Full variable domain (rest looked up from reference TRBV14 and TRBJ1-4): EAGVTQFPSHSVIEKGQTVTLRCDPISGHDNLYWYRRVMGKEIKFLLHFVKESKQDESGMPNNRFLAERTGGTYSTLKVQPAELEDSGVYFCASSQIGQGVEKLFFGSGTQLSVL.

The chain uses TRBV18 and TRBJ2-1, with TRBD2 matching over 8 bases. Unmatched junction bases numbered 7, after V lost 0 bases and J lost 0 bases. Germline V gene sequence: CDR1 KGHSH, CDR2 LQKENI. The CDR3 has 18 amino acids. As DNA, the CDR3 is TGTGCCAGCTCACCACCGGTTCGGCGGGGGGCCTCCTACAATGAGCAGTTCTTC. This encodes CASSPPVRRGASYNEQFF.

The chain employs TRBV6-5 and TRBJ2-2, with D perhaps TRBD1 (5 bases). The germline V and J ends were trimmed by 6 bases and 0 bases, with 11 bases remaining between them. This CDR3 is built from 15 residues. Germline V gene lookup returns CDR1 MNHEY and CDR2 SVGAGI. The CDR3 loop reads CASSPRVTNTGELFF. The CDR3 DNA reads TGTGCCAGCAGCCCCAGGGTGACGAACACCGGGGAGCTGTTTTTT.

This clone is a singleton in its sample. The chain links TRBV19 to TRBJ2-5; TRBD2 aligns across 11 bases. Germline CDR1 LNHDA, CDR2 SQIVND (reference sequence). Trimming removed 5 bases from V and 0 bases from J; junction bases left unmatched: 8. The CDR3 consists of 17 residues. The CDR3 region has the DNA TGTGCCAGTAGTGCAGTATATAGCGGGGGGGACCAAGAGACCCAGTACTTC. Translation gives CASSAVYSGGDQETQYF.

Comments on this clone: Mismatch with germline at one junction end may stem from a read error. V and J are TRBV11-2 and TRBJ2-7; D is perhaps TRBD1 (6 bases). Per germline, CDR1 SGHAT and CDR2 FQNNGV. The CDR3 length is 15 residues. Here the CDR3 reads CASSLRLTATGTVDF. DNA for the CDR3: TGTGCCAGCAGCTTACGCCTGACCGCGACAGGAACGGTGGACTTC. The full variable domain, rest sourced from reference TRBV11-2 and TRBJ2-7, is EAGVAQSPRYKIIEKRQSVAFWCNPISGHATLYWYQQILGQGPKLLIQFQNNGVVDDSQLPKDRFSAERLKGVDSTLKIQPAKLEDSAVYLCASSLRLTATGTVDFGPGTRLTVT.

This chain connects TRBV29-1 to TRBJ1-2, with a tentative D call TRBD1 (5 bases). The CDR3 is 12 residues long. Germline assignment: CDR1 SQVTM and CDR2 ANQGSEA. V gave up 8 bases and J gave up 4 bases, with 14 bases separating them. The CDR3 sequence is CSINRGGYGYTF. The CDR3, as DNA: TGCAGCATCAACCGGGGGGGCTATGGCTACACCTTC.

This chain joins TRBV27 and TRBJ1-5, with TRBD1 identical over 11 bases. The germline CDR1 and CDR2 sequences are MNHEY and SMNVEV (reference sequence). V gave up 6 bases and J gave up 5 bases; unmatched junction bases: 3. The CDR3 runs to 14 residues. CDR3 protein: CASSSGQGDQPQHF. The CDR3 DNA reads TGTGCCAGCAGCTCGGGACAGGGGGATCAGCCCCAGCATTTT.

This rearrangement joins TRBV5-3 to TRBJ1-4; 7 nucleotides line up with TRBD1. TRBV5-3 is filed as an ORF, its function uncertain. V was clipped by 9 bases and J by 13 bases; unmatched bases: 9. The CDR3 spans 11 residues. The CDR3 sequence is CATLTGWLLFF. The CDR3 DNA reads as TGTGCCACGTTGACAGGGTGGTTACTGTTTTTT.

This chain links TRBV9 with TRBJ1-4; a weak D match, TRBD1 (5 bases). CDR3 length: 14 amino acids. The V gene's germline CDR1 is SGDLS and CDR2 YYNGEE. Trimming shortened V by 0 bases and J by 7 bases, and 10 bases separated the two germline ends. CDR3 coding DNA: TGTGCCAGCAGCGTAGATCAGGGAGGTGAAAAACTGTTTTTT. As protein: CASSVDQGGEKLFF.

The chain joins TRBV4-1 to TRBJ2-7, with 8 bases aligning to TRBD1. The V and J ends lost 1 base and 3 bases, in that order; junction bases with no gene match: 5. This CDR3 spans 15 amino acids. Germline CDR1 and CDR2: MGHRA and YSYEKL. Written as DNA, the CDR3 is TGCGCCAGCAGCCAAGCGGACAGGGAGAACTACGAGCAGTACTTC. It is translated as CASSQADRENYEQYF.

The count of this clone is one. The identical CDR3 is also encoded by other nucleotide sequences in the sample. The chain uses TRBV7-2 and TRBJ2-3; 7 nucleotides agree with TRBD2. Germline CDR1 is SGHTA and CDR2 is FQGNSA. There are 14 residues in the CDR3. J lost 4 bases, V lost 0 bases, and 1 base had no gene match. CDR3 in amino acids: CASSLAGGADTQYF. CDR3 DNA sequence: TGTGCCAGCAGCTTAGCGGGGGGGGCAGATACGCAGTATTTT.

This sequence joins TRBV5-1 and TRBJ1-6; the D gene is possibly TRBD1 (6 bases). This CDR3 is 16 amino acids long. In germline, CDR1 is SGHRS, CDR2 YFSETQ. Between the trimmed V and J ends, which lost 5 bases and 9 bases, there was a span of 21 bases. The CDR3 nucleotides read TGCGCCAGCAGGCCCATGGGAGGGGACACTAGTTCACCCCTCCACTTT. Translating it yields CASRPMGGDTSSPLHF.